The clone carrying this T cell receptor (beta chain) showed up many times. Its target is not known. The sample comes from a study of T cells in Graves' hyperthyroidism and ophthalmopathy. The TCR beta CDR3 regions underwent amplification using RNA transcripts as the source. A first-round RT-PCR of the TCR CDR3 used the HTBI primer set. MiXCR, applied by TCRdb to the multiplex PCR reads, yields one record per CDR3 protein. Among about 420,000 distinct CDR3 sequences, about 15% were seen once, and the ten largest hold around 7.7%. Across 18 months, stable Graves' hyperthyroidism was marked by no progression to ophthalmopathy. Findings of the study overall: Also found in blood were most expanded thyroid clonotypes above 0.001.

The sequenced sample consisted of blood. The receptor was derived from a woman aged 18-29 years with Graves' hyperthyroidism.

The CDR3 loop is CASSFRGFYEQYF. The CDR3, as DNA: TGTGCCAGCAGTTTTAGGGGTTTCTACGAGCAGTACTTC. V is TRBV12-3 or TRBV12-4 and J is TRBJ2-7, with TRBD1 as a possible D gene (5 bases). The CDR3 covers 13 residues. Trimming removed 3 bases from V and 3 bases from J, with 9 bases in between.